This passage covers 13 T cell receptor beta chains from one sample sequenced in a study of molecular identifiers for immune sequencing clone quantification. From the PCR reads, TCRdb called clonotypes with MiXCR, one entry per CDR3 protein. This table has 50,000 or so distinct CDR3 sequences, roughly a quarter appearing once. Sequencing was carried out using naive CD8+ T cells from blood, with Jurkat cell RNA spiked in. Subset noted: FACS-sorted CD8+CD4-CCR7+CD45RA+ naive T cells. The origin of the receptors is a human donor in good health. Some libraries in this study had Jurkat cell RNA spiked in.

This clonotype was counted at least ten times. The rearrangement joins TRBV28 to TRBJ2-5; perhaps TRBD1 as D (6 bases). The V gene's germline CDR1 is MDHEN and CDR2 SYDVKM. V was clipped by 6 bases and J by 1 base, with 15 bases between them. The CDR3 is made up of 15 amino acids. The CDR3 protein is CASSSDRQAQETQYF. CDR3 nucleotides: TGTGCCAGCAGCTCCGACCGACAGGCCCAAGAGACCCAGTACTTC.

This clonotype was observed at least ten times. The chain uses TRBV14 and TRBJ2-7, with 10 nucleotides matching TRBD2. Germline V gene data show CDR1 as SGHDN and CDR2 as FVKESK. The V gene end was trimmed by 0 bases and the J gene end by 4 bases; junction bases not matched to a gene: 9. The CDR3 runs to 17 residues. CDR3 coding DNA: TGTGCCAGCAGCCAAGATGGGATGGGACTAGCGAATTACGAGCAGTACTTC. Its protein product is CASSQDGMGLANYEQYF. The full variable domain, with the rest looked up from reference TRBV14 and TRBJ2-7, is EAGVTQFPSHSVIEKGQTVTLRCDPISGHDNLYWYRRVMGKEIKFLLHFVKESKQDESGMPNNRFLAERTGGTYSTLKVQPAELEDSGVYFCASSQDGMGLANYEQYFGPGTRLTVT.

This clonotype was seen many times. CDR3 nucleotide sequence: TGTGCCAGCAGCCCCCTGGACGGCCCCTACAATGAGCAGTTCTTC. Translating it yields CASSPLDGPYNEQFF. The V and J genes are TRBV14 and TRBJ2-1; D gene ambiguous. The germline CDR1 and CDR2 sequences are SGHDN and FVKESK. CDR3 length equals 15 residues. Trimming stripped 4 bases from V and 2 bases from J, with 12 bases between.

With respect to this clonotype: A read error may be the cause here, since a much bigger clone is one base away. CDR3 protein: CASCLEGNPYEQYF. In DNA form, the CDR3 reads TGCGCCAGCTGCTTGGAGGGGAACCCCTACGAGCAGTACTTC. J is TRBJ2-7 and V is TRBV5-1; weak D call: TRBD2 (6 bases). Germline loops: CDR1 SGHRS, CDR2 YFSETQ. The CDR3 spans 14 residues.

About this clonotype: Possible read error: a much larger clone is one base away. This rearrangement joins TRBV6-2 or TRBV6-3 to TRBJ2-2, with 9 bases aligning to TRBD1. This CDR3 region has 14 residues. From germline, CDR1 is MNHEY and CDR2 SVGEGT. V lost 11 bases, J lost 4 bases, and 8 bases stayed unmatched. The chain's CDR3 is CAAHRGLGTGELFF. As DNA, the CDR3 is TGTGCCGCCCACAGGGGGCTAGGCACCGGGGAGCTGTTTTTT.

This clonotype was seen repeatedly, ten times or more. This chain connects TRBV19 to TRBJ2-3, with unresolved D. The CDR3 is 16 residues long. Germline CDR1 reads LNHDA; CDR2 reads SQIVND (reference sequence). Trimming cost V 3 bases and J 1 base, with 14 bases left between them. CDR3 in amino acids: CASSMDPLFGTDTQYF. In DNA form, the CDR3 reads TGTGCCAGTAGTATGGATCCTTTATTTGGCACAGATACGCAGTATTTT.

This clonotype was observed many times. The J gene is TRBJ2-3, the V gene TRBV19, with a weak D call TRBD2 (6 bases). There are 15 residues in the CDR3. V gave up 7 bases and J gave up 1 base, with 15 bases separating them. CDR1 and CDR2 from the germline V gene are LNHDA and SQIVND (reference sequence). The DNA for the CDR3 is TGTGCCAGTATGCCCTTGGCTAGCGGCACAGATACGCAGTATTTT. This gives the protein CASMPLASGTDTQYF. Using reference TRBV19 and TRBJ2-3 for the parts outside the CDR3, the full variable domain is DGGITQSPKYLFRKEGQNVTLSCEQNLNHDAMYWYRQDPGQGLRLIYYSQIVNDFQKGDIAEGYSVSREKKESFPLTVTSAQKNPTAFYLCASMPLASGTDTQYFGPGTRLTVL.

This clonotype was found once. A much larger clone sits a single nucleotide away, making a read error possible. The genes are TRBV24-1 and TRBJ1-1; D remains unclear. The germline gives CDR1 KGHDR, CDR2 SFDVKD. The CDR3 has 13 residues. The CDR3 DNA follows: TGTGCCACCAGTAGTCATTTGAACGCTGAAGCTTTCTTT. This gives the protein CATSSHLNAEAFF.

The chain is built from TRBV5-3 and TRBJ1-3; a possible D gene is TRBD1 (6 bases). TRBV5-3 belongs to the ORF category, with a function that is uncertain. The CDR3 spans 16 residues. Trimming left V 8 bases short and J 0 bases short, with 18 bases between. In nucleotides, the CDR3 is TGTGCCAGCAGCACTTCGGGACACTTCTCTGGAAACACCATATATTTT. Translation gives CASSTSGHFSGNTIYF.

For this clonotype: The junction departs from germline at one end; a sequencing error may be responsible. This rearrangement joins TRBV7-6 to TRBJ2-3; 8 bases match TRBD1. The CDR3 has 14 residues. Germline V gene data show CDR1 as SGHVS and CDR2 as FNYEAQ. CDR3 residues: CASSAGQGPDPQSF. CDR3 nucleotide sequence: TGTGCCAGCAGCGCCGGACAGGGCCCCGATCCGCAGTCTTTT.

In the case of this clonotype: Given a much more abundant clone one base away, this may be a read error. The genes are TRBV5-1 and TRBJ2-1, with D perhaps matching TRBD1 (6 bases). This CDR3 spans 14 amino acids. Germline loops: CDR1 SGHRS, CDR2 YFSETQ. CDR3 residues: CASSLEQGVNGQFF. The DNA for the CDR3 is TGCGCCAGCAGCTTGGAACAGGGAGTGAATGGGCAGTTCTTC.

Turning to this clonotype: This may arise from a read error, as a much more abundant clone is one base away. This chain uses TRBV13 with TRBJ1-2, with D perhaps matching TRBD1 (6 bases). Germline CDR1 and CDR2: PRHDT and FYEKMQ (reference sequence). This CDR3 spans 15 amino acids. V lost 4 bases and J 4 bases, leaving 16 bases between the germline ends. The CDR3 bases are TGTGCCAGCAGCTGTAGGGGGGCGACTATCTATGGCTACACCTTC. Residues: CASSCRGATIYGYTF.

The table lists this clonotype with many counts. The chain has TRBV4-3 and TRBJ2-2; perhaps TRBD2 as D (6 bases). Germline loops: CDR1 LGHNA, CDR2 YSLEER. V shed 6 bases and J shed 1 base, with 9 bases lying between them. The CDR3 has 14 amino acids. For the CDR3, the DNA is TGCGCCAGCAGGAGTAGCGGGAACACCGGGGAGCTGTTTTTT. This sequence encodes CASRSSGNTGELFF.